This section outlines one TCR beta chain sequence together with its context. What it binds is not known. These data belong to a study of blood T cells in healthy people across ages. Alongside a J-beta primer mix, a sample-barcoded 5' primer served in a second PCR lasting about 7 to 11 cycles. Unique molecular identifiers of 12 random nucleotides labeled each cDNA. Each CDR3 protein is one row after TCRdb ran MiXCR on the 5' RACE reads. This table holds 1.5 million to 2 million distinct CDR3 sequences, approximately 30% found once. General study points: TCR beta diversity per million T cells fell roughly linearly with age. The study found more naive CD4+ cells and higher diversity in long-lived than aged donors. A strong correlation was seen between TCR beta diversity and naive T cell percentage.

This CDR3 region has 12 residues. Germline CDR1 is DFQATT and CDR2 is SNEGSKA (reference sequence). Material: blood. V gene TRBV20-1 combines with J gene TRBJ1-2; D unresolved. The receptor was isolated from a young woman in good health. CDR3 coding DNA: TGCGGGTCCCGCGAGTCGGGCTATGGCTACACCTTC. Translated, it gives CGSRESGYGYTF.